This TCR beta chain was sequenced in a study of CD8 T cells in ankylosing spondylitis. Regarding the study as a whole: The study identified a TCR beta motif of under ten highly homologous variants that appeared characteristic of ankylosing spondylitis blood. Significant enrichment of disease-linked clones was reportedly seen in matched ankylosing spondylitis synovial fluid. Relatively scarce in peripheral blood, disease-linked clones were CD8+.

On this clonotype: The antigen remains unidentified.

This CDR3 spans 12 amino acids. V lost 9 bases and J 5 bases, leaving 13 bases between the germline ends. Germline values: CDR1 SNHLY, CDR2 FYNNEI. MiXCR, run by TCRdb on the 5' RACE reads, gives a single entry per CDR3 protein. Among around 770,000 distinct CDR3 sequences listed, around 17% were seen once. Sequences were obtained from blood, either unsorted or a sorted T cell fraction (not recorded which). The chain carries TRBV2 and TRBJ1-1; D not resolved. The TCR originated in a male donor with ankylosing spondylitis. CDR3 sequence reads: CARARGGTEAFF. The DNA of the CDR3 is TGTGCCAGGGCCCGGGGTGGGACTGAAGCTTTCTTT.